Shown below are 5 T cell receptor beta chains from a single sample sequenced in a study of T-cell memory formation after mild COVID-19. TCRdb redid the calling of the 5' RACE reads with MiXCR, one entry per CDR3 protein. Of 200,000 to 250,000 distinct CDR3 sequences listed, about 10% are singletons. The sequencing sample was made of PBMCs or a T cell subset sorted from them (not recorded which). The receptors derive from a man younger than 35 who had mild COVID-19 (a few samples of this study predate the infection). Cell type and time point are not known.

This chain joins TRBV3-2 and TRBJ1-1; the D segment call TRBD1 is taken from the table without a DNA check. TRBV3-2 is a pseudogene segment. This CDR3 contains 15 residues. DNA of the CDR3: TGTGCCAGCAGCCAAGAGGGGGACGGGAACACTGAAGCTTTCTTT. Its protein product is CASSQEGDGNTEAFF.

V is TRBV7-9 and J is TRBJ1-4; 9 bases match TRBD1. CDR3 length equals 17 residues. The V gene end was trimmed by 1 base and the J gene end by 6 bases; junction bases not matched to a gene: 9. The germline gives CDR1 SEHNR, CDR2 FQNEAQ (reference sequence). CDR3 DNA: TGTGCCAGCAGCTTAGGGTGGACCTGGACAGGGGATGAAAAACTGTTTTTT. Translated: CASSLGWTWTGDEKLFF.

A note on this clonotype: A junction end diverges from the germline sequence, so it may reflect a read error. The genes are TRBV5-1 and TRBJ2-1, with 9 bases that match TRBD1. Germline V gene sequence: CDR1 SGHRS, CDR2 YFSETQ. The CDR3 extends over 15 amino acids. CDR3 amino acids: CAISLPGTGTNEQFF. Here the CDR3 DNA reads TGCGCCATCAGCTTACCCGGGACAGGGACCAATGAGCAGTTCTTC.

This clonotype was recorded a few times. The J gene is TRBJ2-7, the V gene TRBV20-1, with TRBD2 matching 9 bases. Germline V CDR1 and CDR2: DFQATT, SNEGSKA (reference sequence). This CDR3 region has 13 residues. V trimming: 7 bases; J trimming: 4 bases; junction bases outside the gene matches: 8. This CDR3 reads CSGRRGGSYEQYF. CDR3 coding DNA: TGCAGTGGTCGGCGGGGGGGCTCGTACGAGCAGTACTTC.

This chain uses TRBV6-6 with TRBJ2-1; 8 bases are shared with TRBD2. The CDR3 contains 16 residues. The germline gives CDR1 MNHNY, CDR2 SVGAGI (reference sequence). J gave up 6 bases and V 4 bases, and 11 bases lay outside the gene matches. The CDR3 sequence is CASSSSRGAGVNEQFF. The DNA of the CDR3 is TGTGCCAGCAGTTCCTCGCGGGGGGCAGGGGTCAATGAGCAGTTCTTC.